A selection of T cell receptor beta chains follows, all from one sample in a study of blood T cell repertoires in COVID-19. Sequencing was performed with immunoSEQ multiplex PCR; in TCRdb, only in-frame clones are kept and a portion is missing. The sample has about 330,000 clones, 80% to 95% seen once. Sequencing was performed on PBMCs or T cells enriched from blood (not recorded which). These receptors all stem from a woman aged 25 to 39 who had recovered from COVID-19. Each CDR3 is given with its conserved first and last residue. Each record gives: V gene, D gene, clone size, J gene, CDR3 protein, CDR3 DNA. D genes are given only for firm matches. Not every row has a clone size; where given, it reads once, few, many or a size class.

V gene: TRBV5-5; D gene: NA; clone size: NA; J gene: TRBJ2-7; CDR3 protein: CASSLRLAPTYEQYF; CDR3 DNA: TGTGCCAGCAGCTTGCGGCTAGCGCCAACCTACGAGCAGTACTTC
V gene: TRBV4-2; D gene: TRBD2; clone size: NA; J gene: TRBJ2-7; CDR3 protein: CASSQDGTNYEQYF; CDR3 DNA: TGTGCCAGCAGCCAAGATGGGACTAACTACGAGCAGTACTTC
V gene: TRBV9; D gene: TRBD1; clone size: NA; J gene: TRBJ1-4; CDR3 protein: CASSEGQVNEKLFF; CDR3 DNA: TGTGCCAGCAGCGAGGGACAGGTTAATGAAAAACTGTTTTTT
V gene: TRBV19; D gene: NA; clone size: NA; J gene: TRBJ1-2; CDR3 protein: CASTRAVANYGYTF; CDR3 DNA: TGTGCCAGTACGAGGGCAGTTGCTAACTATGGCTACACCTTC
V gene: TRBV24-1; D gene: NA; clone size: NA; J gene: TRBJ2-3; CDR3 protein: CATSDHVWDKKSTDTQYF; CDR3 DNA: TGTGCCACCAGTGATCATGTTTGGGACAAAAAAAGCACAGATACGCAGTATTTT
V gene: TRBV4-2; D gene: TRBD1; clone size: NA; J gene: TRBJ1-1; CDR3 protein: CASSYRDRGEVEAFF; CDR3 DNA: TGTGCCAGCAGCTACCGGGACAGGGGGGAGGTTGAAGCTTTCTTT
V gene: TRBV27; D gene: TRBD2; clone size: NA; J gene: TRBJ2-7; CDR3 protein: CASSTTSGNLYEQYF; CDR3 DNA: TGTGCCAGCAGTACGACTAGCGGAAACCTCTACGAGCAGTACTTC
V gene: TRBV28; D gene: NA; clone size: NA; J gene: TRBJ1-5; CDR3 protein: CASSLLDGGAQPQHF; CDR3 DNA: TGTGCCAGCAGTTTACTGGACGGGGGTGCTCAGCCCCAGCATTTT
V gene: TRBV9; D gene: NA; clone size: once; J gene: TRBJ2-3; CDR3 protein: CASSKTGTDTQYF; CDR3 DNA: TGTGCCAGCAGCAAAACAGGTACAGATACGCAGTATTTT
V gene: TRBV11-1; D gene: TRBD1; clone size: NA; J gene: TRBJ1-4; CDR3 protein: CASSQGQGREKLFF; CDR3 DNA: TGTGCCAGCAGCCAAGGACAGGGGCGTGAAAAACTGTTTTTT
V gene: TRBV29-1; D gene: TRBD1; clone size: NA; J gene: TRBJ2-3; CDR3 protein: CSVAVRGRRVGLDTQYF; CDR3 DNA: TGCAGCGTTGCGGTCAGGGGGCGAAGGGTTGGTTTAGATACGCAGTATTTT
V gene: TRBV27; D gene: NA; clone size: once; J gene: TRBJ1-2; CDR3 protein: CASRPRAPETYGYTF; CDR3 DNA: TGTGCCAGCAGACCCAGGGCCCCTGAGACCTATGGCTACACCTTC